Below, 2 T cell receptor beta chains from the same sample are listed, as sequenced in a study of cytomegalovirus exposure and HLA in healthy donors (dated by TCRdb to 2016 to 2017). Libraries were made using the immunoSEQ multiplex PCR assay. For the multiplex PCR, a mixture combining 60 forward primers for TCR Vbeta segments and 13 reverse primers for TCR Jbeta segments was used. Drawn from immuneACCESS, this table holds only the in-frame rearrangements with V and J called that TCRdb kept. Clones are partly lost; checked studies trace under half to an unresolved V gene and leave the rest unexplained. Present in this sample are approximately 130,000 clones, approximately 80% of which were seen just once. The ten largest make up more than 0.95% of the sample. The sample consisted of PBMCs. The receptor source for this set is a man between 45 and 60 years old in good health and CMV-seronegative.

This clone was recorded only once. V is TRBV28 and J is TRBJ1-5, with no clear D. V lost 6 bases and J lost 0, with 12 bases in between. Germline values: CDR1 MDHEN, CDR2 SYDVKM. This CDR3 contains 15 residues. Written as DNA, the CDR3 is TGTGCCAGCAGAACAGCAGAACTTAGCAATCAGCCCCAGCATTTT. The encoded protein is CASRTAELSNQPQHF.

This chain uses TRBV11-2 with TRBJ2-1; possible D gene TRBD2, 5 bases. The CDR3 length is 16 residues. Trimming took off 2 bases at V and 4 bases at J, with 15 bases between the two ends. Germline V lookup: CDR1 SGHAT, CDR2 FQNNGV. CDR3 DNA: TGTGCCAGCAGCTTATGGTCCGAGGGTGGGTACAATGAGCAGTTCTTC. Protein: CASSLWSEGGYNEQFF.